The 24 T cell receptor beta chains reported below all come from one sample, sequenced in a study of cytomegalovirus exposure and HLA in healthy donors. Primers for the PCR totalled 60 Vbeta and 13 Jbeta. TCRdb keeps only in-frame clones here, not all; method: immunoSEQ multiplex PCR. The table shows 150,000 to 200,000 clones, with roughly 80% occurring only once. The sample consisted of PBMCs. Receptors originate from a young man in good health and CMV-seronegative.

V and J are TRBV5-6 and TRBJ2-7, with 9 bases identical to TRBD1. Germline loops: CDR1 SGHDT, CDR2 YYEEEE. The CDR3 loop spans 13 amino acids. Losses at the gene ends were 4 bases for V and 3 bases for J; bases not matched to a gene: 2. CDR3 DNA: TGTGCCAGCAGCGCGGGACAGGGCTACGAGCAGTACTTC. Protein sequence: CASSAGQGYEQYF.

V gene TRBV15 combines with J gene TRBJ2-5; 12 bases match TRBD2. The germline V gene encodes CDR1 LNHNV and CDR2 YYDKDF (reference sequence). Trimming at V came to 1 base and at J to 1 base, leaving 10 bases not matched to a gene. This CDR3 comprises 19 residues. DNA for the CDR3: TGTGCCACCAGCAGAGTTAAAACGGGACTAGCGGGCCCCCAAGAGACCCAGTACTTC. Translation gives CATSRVKTGLAGPQETQYF.

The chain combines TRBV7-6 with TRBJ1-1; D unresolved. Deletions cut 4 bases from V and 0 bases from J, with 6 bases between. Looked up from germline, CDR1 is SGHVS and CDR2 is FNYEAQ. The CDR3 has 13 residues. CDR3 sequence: CASSSELNTEAFF. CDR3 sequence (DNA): TGTGCCAGCAGCTCCGAGCTGAACACTGAAGCTTTCTTT.

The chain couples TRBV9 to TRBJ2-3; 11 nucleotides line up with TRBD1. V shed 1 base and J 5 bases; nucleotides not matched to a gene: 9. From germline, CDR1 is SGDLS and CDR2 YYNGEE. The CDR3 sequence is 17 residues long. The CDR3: CASSVSGTGGTGDTQYF. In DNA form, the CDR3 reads TGTGCCAGCAGCGTAAGCGGGACAGGGGGGACAGGAGATACGCAGTATTTT.

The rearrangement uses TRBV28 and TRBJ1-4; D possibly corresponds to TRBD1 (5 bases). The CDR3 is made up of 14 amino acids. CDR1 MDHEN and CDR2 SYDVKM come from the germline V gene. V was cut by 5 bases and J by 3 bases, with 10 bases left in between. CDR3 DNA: TGTGCCAGCAGTGGGGCAGCTTCTAATGAAAAACTGTTTTTT. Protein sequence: CASSGAASNEKLFF.

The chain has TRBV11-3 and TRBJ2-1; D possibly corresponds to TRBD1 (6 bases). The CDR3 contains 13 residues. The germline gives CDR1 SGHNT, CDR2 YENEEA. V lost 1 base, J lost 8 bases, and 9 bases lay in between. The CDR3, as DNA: TGTGCCAGCAGCTTAGTGGGGGCCTATGAGCAGTTCTTC. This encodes CASSLVGAYEQFF. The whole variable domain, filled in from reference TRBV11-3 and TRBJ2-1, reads EAGVVQSPRYKIIEKKQPVAFWCNPISGHNTLYWYLQNLGQGPELLIRYENEEAVDDSQLPKDRFSAERLKGVDSTLKIQPAELGDSAVYLCASSLVGAYEQFFGPGTRLTVL.

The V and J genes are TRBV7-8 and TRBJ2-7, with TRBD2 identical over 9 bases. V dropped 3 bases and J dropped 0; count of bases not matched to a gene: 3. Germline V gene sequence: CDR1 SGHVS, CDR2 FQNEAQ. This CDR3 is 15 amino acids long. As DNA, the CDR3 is TGTGCCAGCAGCTTCAGCGGGGGGAGCTCCTACGAGCAGTACTTC. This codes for CASSFSGGSSYEQYF. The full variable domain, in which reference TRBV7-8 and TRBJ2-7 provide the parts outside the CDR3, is GAGVSQSPRYKVAKRGQDVALRCDPISGHVSLFWYQQALGQGPEFLTYFQNEAQLDKSGLPSDRFFAERPEGSVSTLKIQRTQQEDSAVYLCASSFSGGSSYEQYFGPGTRLTVT.

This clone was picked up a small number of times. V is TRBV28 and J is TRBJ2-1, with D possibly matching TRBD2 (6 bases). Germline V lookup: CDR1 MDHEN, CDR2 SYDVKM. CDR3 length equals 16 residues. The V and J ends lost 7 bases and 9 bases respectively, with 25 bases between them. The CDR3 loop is CASTPGEVGGPGEQFF. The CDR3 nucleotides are TGTGCCAGCACCCCCGGGGAAGTGGGAGGTCCTGGTGAGCAGTTCTTC.

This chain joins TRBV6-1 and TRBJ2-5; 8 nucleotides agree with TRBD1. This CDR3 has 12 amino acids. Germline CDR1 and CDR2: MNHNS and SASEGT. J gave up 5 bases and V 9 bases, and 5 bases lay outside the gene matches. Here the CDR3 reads CASLTGGETQYF. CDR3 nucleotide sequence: TGTGCCAGTCTCACAGGGGGGGAGACCCAGTACTTC.

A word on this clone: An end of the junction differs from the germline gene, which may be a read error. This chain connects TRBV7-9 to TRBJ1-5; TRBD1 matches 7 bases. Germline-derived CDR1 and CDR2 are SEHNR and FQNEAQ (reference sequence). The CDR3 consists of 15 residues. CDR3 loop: CSSSVHRGGDQPQHF. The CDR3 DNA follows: TGTTCCAGCAGCGTACACAGGGGCGGAGATCAGCCCCAGCATTTT.

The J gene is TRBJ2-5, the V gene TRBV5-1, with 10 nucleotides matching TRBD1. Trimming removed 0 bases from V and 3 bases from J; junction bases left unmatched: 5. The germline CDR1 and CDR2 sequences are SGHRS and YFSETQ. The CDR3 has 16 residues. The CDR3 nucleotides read TGCGCCAGCAGCTTGGAGGGGACAGGGGAAAAAGAGACCCAGTACTTC. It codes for CASSLEGTGEKETQYF. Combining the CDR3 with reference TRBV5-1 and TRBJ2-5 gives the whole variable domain KAGVTQTPRYLIKTRGQQVTLSCSPISGHRSVSWYQQTPGQGLQFLFEYFSETQRNKGNFPGRFSGRQFSNSRSEMNVSTLELGDSALYLCASSLEGTGEKETQYFGPGTRLLVL.

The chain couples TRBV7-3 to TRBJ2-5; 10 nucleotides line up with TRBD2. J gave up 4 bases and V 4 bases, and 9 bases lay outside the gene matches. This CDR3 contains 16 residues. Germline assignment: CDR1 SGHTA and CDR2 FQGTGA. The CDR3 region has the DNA TGTGCCAGCAGCTCCATAGCGGGGGGACCGTTAGAGACCCAGTACTTC. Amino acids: CASSSIAGGPLETQYF.

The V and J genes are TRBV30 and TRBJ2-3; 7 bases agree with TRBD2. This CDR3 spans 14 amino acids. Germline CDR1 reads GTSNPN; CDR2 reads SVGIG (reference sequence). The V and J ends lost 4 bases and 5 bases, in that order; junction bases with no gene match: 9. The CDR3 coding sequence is TGTGCCTGGACCCTAGGTGGCGGGGGAGATACGCAGTATTTT. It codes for CAWTLGGGGDTQYF.

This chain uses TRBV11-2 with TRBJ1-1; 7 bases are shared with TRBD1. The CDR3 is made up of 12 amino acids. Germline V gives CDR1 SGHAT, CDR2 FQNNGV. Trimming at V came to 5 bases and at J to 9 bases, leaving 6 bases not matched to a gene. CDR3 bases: TGTGCCAGCAGCCTAAAACAGGGGCAAGCTTTCTTT. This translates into CASSLKQGQAFF. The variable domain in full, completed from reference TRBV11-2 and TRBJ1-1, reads EAGVAQSPRYKIIEKRQSVAFWCNPISGHATLYWYQQILGQGPKLLIQFQNNGVVDDSQLPKDRFSAERLKGVDSTLKIQPAKLEDSAVYLCASSLKQGQAFFGQGTRLTVV.

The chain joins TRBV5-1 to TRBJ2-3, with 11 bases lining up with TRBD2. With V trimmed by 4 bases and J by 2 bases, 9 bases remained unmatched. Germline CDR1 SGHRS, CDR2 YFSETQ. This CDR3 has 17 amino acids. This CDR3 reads CASSVAGGTLSTDTQYF. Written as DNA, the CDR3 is TGCGCCAGCAGCGTAGCGGGAGGGACCCTCTCCACAGATACGCAGTATTTT.

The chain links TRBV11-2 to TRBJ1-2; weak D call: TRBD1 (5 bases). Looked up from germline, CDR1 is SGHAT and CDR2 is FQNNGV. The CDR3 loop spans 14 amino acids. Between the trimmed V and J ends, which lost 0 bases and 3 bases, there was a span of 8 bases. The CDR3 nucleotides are TGTGCCAGCAGCTTAGACGCAGGGCACTATGGCTACACCTTC. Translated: CASSLDAGHYGYTF.

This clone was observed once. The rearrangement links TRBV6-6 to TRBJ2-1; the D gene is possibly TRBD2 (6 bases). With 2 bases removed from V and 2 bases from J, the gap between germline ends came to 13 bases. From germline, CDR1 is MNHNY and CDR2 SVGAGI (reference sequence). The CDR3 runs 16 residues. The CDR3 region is CASSYVSSATYNEQFF. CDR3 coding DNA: TGTGCCAGCAGTTACGTGTCTAGCGCTACCTACAATGAGCAGTTCTTC.

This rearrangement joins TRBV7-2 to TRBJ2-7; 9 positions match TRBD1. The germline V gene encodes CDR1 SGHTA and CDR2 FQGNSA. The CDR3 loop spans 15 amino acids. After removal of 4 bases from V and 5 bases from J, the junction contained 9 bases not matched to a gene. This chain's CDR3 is CASSSSGQGSNEQYF. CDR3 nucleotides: TGTGCCAGCAGCTCGTCGGGACAGGGCAGCAACGAGCAGTACTTC.

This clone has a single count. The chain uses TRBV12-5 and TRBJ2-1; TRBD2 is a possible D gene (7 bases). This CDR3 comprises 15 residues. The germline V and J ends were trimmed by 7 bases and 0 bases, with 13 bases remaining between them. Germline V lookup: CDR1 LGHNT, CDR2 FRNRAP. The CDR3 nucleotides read TGTGCTAGTGCCATGGGGGGGGCCTCCTACAATGAGCAGTTCTTC. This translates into CASAMGGASYNEQFF. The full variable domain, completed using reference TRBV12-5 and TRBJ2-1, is DARVTQTPRHKVTEMGQEVTMRCQPILGHNTVFWYRQTMMQGLELLAYFRNRAPLDDSGMPKDRFSAEMPDATLATLKIQPSEPRDSAVYFCASAMGGASYNEQFFGPGTRLTVL.

For the CDR3, the DNA is TGTGCCAGCAGTAGATCCGGGACTAGCGGCGAGCAGTACTTC. Protein product: CASSRSGTSGEQYF. This sequence joins TRBV6-5 and TRBJ2-7; 11 bases align to TRBD2. The germline CDR1 and CDR2 sequences are MNHEY and SVGAGI. This CDR3 is built from 14 residues. V lost 5 bases and J lost 6; bases outside the gene matches: 6.

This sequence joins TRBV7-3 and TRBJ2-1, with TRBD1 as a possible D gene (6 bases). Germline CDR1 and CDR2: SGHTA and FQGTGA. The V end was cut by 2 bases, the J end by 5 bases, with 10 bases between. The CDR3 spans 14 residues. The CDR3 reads CASSLLDSHNEQFF. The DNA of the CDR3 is TGTGCCAGCAGCTTATTGGACAGTCACAATGAGCAGTTCTTC.

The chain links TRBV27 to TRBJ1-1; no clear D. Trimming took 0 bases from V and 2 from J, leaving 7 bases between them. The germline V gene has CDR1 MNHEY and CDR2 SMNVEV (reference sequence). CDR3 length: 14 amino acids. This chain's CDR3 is CASSLSGSNTEAFF. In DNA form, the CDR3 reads TGTGCCAGCAGTTTATCGGGCAGCAACACTGAAGCTTTCTTT.

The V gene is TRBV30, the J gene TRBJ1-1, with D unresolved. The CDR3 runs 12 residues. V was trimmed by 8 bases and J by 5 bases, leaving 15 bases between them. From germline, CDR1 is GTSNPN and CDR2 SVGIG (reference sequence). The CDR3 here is CAAGRERTEAFF. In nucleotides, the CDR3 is TGTGCCGCGGGCCGGGAGAGGACTGAAGCTTTCTTT.

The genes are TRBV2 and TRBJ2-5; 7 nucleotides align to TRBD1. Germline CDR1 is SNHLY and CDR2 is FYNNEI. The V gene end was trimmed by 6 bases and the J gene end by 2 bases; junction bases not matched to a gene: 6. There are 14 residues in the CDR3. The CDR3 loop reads CASSMTGSQETQYF. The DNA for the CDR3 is TGTGCCAGCAGCATGACAGGGAGTCAAGAGACCCAGTACTTC.